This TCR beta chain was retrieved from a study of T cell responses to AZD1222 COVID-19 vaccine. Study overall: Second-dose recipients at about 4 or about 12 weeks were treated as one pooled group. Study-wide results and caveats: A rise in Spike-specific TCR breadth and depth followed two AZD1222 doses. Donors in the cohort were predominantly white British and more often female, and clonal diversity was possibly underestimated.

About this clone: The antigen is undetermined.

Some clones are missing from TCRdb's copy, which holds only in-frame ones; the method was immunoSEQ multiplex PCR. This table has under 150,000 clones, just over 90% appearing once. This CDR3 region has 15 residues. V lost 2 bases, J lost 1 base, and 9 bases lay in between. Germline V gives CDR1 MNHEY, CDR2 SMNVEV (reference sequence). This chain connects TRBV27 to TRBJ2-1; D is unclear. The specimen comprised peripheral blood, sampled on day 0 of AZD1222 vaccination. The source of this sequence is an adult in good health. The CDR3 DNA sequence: TGTGCCAGCAGTTTAGGGGTAAGATCCTACAATGAGCAGTTCTTC. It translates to CASSLGVRSYNEQFF.